These 15 T cell receptor beta chains originate from one sample sequenced in a study of T cell responses to AZD1222 COVID-19 vaccine. Measured with immunoSEQ multiplex PCR; TCRdb has only the in-frame clones, and not every one. The table has approximately 150,000 clones, just under 90% seen once. The input for sequencing was peripheral blood, taken 28 days after the second dose of the MenACWY control vaccine. These receptors were taken from an adult who received the MenACWY meningococcal vaccine as a control.

This chain joins TRBV18 and TRBJ2-3; D is uncertain. The length of the CDR3 is 14 residues. CDR1 is KGHSH and CDR2 is LQKENI in the germline V gene. V shed 0 bases and J shed 0 bases, with 4 bases lying between them. The CDR3 spells CASSPPSSTDTQYF. The DNA of the CDR3 is TGTGCCAGCTCACCACCGTCTAGCACAGATACGCAGTATTTT.

This chain uses TRBV6-2 or TRBV6-3 with TRBJ2-5; D is uncertain. The germline V and J ends were trimmed by 2 bases and 7 bases, with 8 bases remaining between them. CDR1 is MNHEY, CDR2 SVGEGT, per germline. CDR3 size: 12 residues. CDR3 nucleotide sequence: TGTGCCAGCAGTTACGGTGAGGCGACCCAGTACTTC. Translated: CASSYGEATQYF.

This clone has a single count. The V gene is TRBV29-1, the J gene TRBJ2-7, with 7 bases matching TRBD1. This CDR3 is 13 amino acids long. Germline CDR1 is SQVTM and CDR2 is ANQGSEA. V lost 4 bases, J lost 6 bases, and 9 bases stayed unmatched. CDR3 sequence reads: CSVGKGASGEQYF. CDR3 sequence (DNA): TGCAGCGTTGGGAAGGGGGCTTCAGGCGAGCAGTACTTC.

This sequence joins TRBV6-5 and TRBJ1-1, with 9 positions matching TRBD1. CDR1 is MNHEY, CDR2 SVGAGI, per germline. Germline trimming cut 9 bases from V and 3 bases from J; bases unmatched to any gene: 5. This CDR3 has 13 amino acids. The CDR3 reads CASHTGGHTEAFF. In DNA, the CDR3 is TGTGCCAGTCACACAGGGGGCCACACTGAAGCTTTCTTT.

The V gene is TRBV7-9, the J gene TRBJ1-2; D unresolved. Looked up from germline, CDR1 is SEHNR and CDR2 is FQNEAQ (reference sequence). Trimming stripped 6 bases from V and 0 bases from J, with 8 bases between. The CDR3 runs 13 residues. CDR3 in amino acids: CASRRIPNYGYTF. The CDR3 nucleotides read TGTGCCAGCAGGAGAATCCCTAACTATGGCTACACCTTC. The entire variable domain, with the rest obtained from reference TRBV7-9 and TRBJ1-2, is as follows: DTGVSQNPRHKITKRGQNVTFRCDPISEHNRLYWYRQTLGQGPEFLTYFQNEAQLEKSRLLSDRFSAERPKGSFSTLEIQRTEQGDSAMYLCASRRIPNYGYTFGSGTRLTVV.

This clone has just one count. The V gene is TRBV7-2, the J gene TRBJ1-4; 7 nucleotides line up with TRBD1. CDR1 is SGHTA and CDR2 is FQGNSA in the germline V gene. The CDR3 has 17 residues. After removal of 4 bases from V and 7 bases from J, the junction contained 15 bases not matched to a gene. CDR3 coding DNA: TGTGCCAGCAGCTCACCCTTCCGGGACCCAGGGGGTGAAAAACTGTTTTTT. Its translation: CASSSPFRDPGGEKLFF.

The rearrangement uses TRBV19 and TRBJ2-1, with 7 bases matching TRBD1. CDR1 is LNHDA and CDR2 is SQIVND in the germline V gene (reference sequence). The CDR3 is 13 residues long. Trimming removed 7 bases from V and 5 bases from J; junction bases left unmatched: 5. CDR3 sequence: CASNGQADNEQFF. In DNA form, the CDR3 reads TGTGCCAGTAATGGACAGGCGGACAATGAGCAGTTCTTC.

The V and J genes are TRBV27 and TRBJ1-1, with D uncertain. Germline V gene lookup returns CDR1 MNHEY and CDR2 SMNVEV (reference sequence). The V end was cut by 5 bases, the J end by 0 bases, with 7 bases between. The CDR3 has 13 amino acids. The CDR3 DNA reads as TGTGCCAGCAGTGCCTCCATGAACACTGAAGCTTTCTTT. This translates into CASSASMNTEAFF.

This clone was found a few times. The rearrangement uses TRBV6-4 and TRBJ2-1; TRBD2 aligns across 10 bases. This CDR3 is 15 amino acids long. Germline CDR1 is MRHNA and CDR2 is SNTAGT. J gave up 7 bases and V 4 bases, and 7 bases lay outside the gene matches. CDR3 loop: CASSVLAGVGNEQFF. The CDR3 nucleotides are TGTGCCAGCAGTGTTCTAGCGGGAGTGGGGAATGAGCAGTTCTTC.

This clone came up once. The V and J genes are TRBV27 and TRBJ2-7, with 13 bases fitting TRBD2. With V trimmed by 6 bases and J by 4 bases, 0 bases remained unmatched. This CDR3 comprises 13 residues. The germline V gene has CDR1 MNHEY and CDR2 SMNVEV (reference sequence). This chain's CDR3 is CASRGLAGYEQYF. CDR3 nucleotide sequence: TGTGCCAGCAGGGGACTAGCGGGGTACGAGCAGTACTTC.

CDR3: CASSYDREGSYEQYF. The CDR3 DNA reads as TGTGCCAGCAGTTATGACAGGGAAGGATCTTACGAGCAGTACTTC. The V and J genes are TRBV2 and TRBJ2-7; 7 nucleotides match TRBD1. This CDR3 contains 15 residues. Germline-derived CDR1 and CDR2 are SNHLY and FYNNEI. With V trimmed by 5 bases and J by 4 bases, 11 bases remained unmatched. Filled out from reference TRBV2 and TRBJ2-7, the complete variable domain reads EPEVTQTPSHQVTQMGQEVILRCVPISNHLYFYWYRQILGQKVEFLVSFYNNEISEKSEIFDDQFSVERPDGSNFTLKIRSTKLEDSAMYFCASSYDREGSYEQYFGPGTRLTVT.

The chain combines TRBV21-1 with TRBJ2-7; the table calls TRBD1, which could not be checked here. TRBV21-1 is a pseudogene. CDR3 size: 14 residues. Written as DNA, the CDR3 is TGTGCCAGCAGCTTCCTGACAGGTCCCTACGAGCAGTACTTC. Its translation: CASSFLTGPYEQYF.

The chain joins TRBV27 to TRBJ1-1; perhaps TRBD1 as D (6 bases). Germline V gene data show CDR1 as MNHEY and CDR2 as SMNVEV (reference sequence). The CDR3 has 15 residues. V was trimmed by 2 bases and J by 5 bases, leaving 15 bases between them. DNA of the CDR3: TGTGCCAGCAGTTTAGAAACTGGGGGGCGGACTGAAGCTTTCTTT. Its protein is CASSLETGGRTEAFF.

CDR3 amino acids: CASSLRQGSTEAFF. The CDR3 DNA follows: TGCGCCAGCAGCCTACGACAGGGGAGCACTGAAGCTTTCTTT. V usage is TRBV4-3 and J usage is TRBJ1-1; TRBD1 matches at 8 bases. The CDR3 is 14 residues long. The V gene end was trimmed by 4 bases and the J gene end by 4 bases; junction bases not matched to a gene: 5. Germline CDR1 is LGHNA and CDR2 is YSLEER.

This clone occurred once. The chain employs TRBV5-4 and TRBJ1-2, with unresolved D. The CDR3 is made up of 13 amino acids. V was clipped by 1 base and J by 4 bases, with 8 bases between them. Germline lookup yields CDR1 SGHNT and CDR2 YYREEE (reference sequence). The DNA of the CDR3 is TGTGCCAGCAGCTTGAGAGAGATCTATGGCTACACCTTC. This codes for CASSLREIYGYTF.